This T cell receptor (beta chain) came from a study of cytomegalovirus exposure and HLA in healthy donors. The donors were members of the validation cohort comprising about 130 subjects, separate from the approximately 700-subject first cohort. Points from the study as a whole: Per published reports, the classifier diagnosed cytomegalovirus status with high specificity and sensitivity. Across donors, most TCRs were seen rarely, yet some public ones were widespread.

This clone has more than one count but fewer than ten. The antigen is unknown. Here immunoSEQ multiplex PCR was the method, and the copy in TCRdb shows in-frame clones only, minus some. Counted here are hundreds of thousands of clones, 86% occurring once; the ten biggest clones make up approximately 0.86%. The V and J ends lost 6 bases and 2 bases, in that order; junction bases with no gene match: 5. The CDR3 covers 15 residues. CDR1 is MNHNS, CDR2 SASEGT, per germline. The V call is TRBV6-1, the J call TRBJ1-5, with 9 bases lining up with TRBD1. The receptor was isolated from a young woman in good health and CMV-seronegative. Sequenced input: PBMCs. In DNA, the CDR3 is TGTGCCAGCAGGGACAGGGGCGGAGGCAATCAGCCCCAGCATTTT. It yields the protein CASRDRGGGNQPQHF.